Each of the 27 T cell receptor beta chains below was sequenced from the same sample in a study of low-dose radiotherapy and immunotherapy resistance in tumors. TRAV and TRBV primers primed cDNA for both TCRalpha and TCRbeta. Over roughly 19 PCR cycles, TCRs were amplified from a constant-region primer and V-primer adapter. A single record per CDR3 protein comes from TCRdb applying MiXCR to the reads. The sample carries around 68,000 distinct CDR3 sequences, more than 25% recorded once. The time point denotes: before trial treatment. The sequencing here drew on PBMCs, taken before treatment. The receptors here all came from a male donor with rectosigmoid adenocarcinoma.

The chain uses TRBV13 and TRBJ2-1, with 10 bases aligning to TRBD2. The germline gives CDR1 PRHDT, CDR2 FYEKMQ (reference sequence). This CDR3 contains 15 residues. The V and J ends lost 4 bases and 6 bases, in that order; junction bases with no gene match: 6. The CDR3 region is CASSSLAGGRNEQFF. The CDR3 DNA follows: TGTGCCAGCAGCTCCTTAGCGGGGGGACGCAATGAGCAGTTCTTC.

This clonotype was observed many times. The chain recombines TRBV3-1 with TRBJ2-7; 7 positions match TRBD1. The trim removed 1 base at V and 6 bases at J, leaving 6 bases unmatched. Germline loops: CDR1 LGHDT, CDR2 YNNKEL (reference sequence). CDR3 length: 14 residues. CDR3 bases: TGTGCCAGCAGCCAAGTAAAGGGGGCTGGCGAGCAGTACTTC. Amino acids: CASSQVKGAGEQYF.

The sample holds many counts of this clonotype. The genes are TRBV6-2 or TRBV6-3 and TRBJ1-2; D is uncertain. Germline V CDR1 and CDR2: MNHEY, SVGEGT. The CDR3 runs 17 residues. V gave up 5 bases and J gave up 9 bases, with 28 bases separating them. The CDR3 DNA reads TGTGCCAGCAGTACCCCCCGGGAGGACGCGTCCATAGCGCGCTACACCTTC. It specifies CASSTPREDASIARYTF.

This clonotype was observed many times. The gene calls are TRBV6-6 and TRBJ2-5, with D perhaps matching TRBD1 (5 bases). Germline-derived CDR1 and CDR2 are MNHNY and SVGAGI (reference sequence). This CDR3 spans 17 amino acids. Trimming pared 0 bases from V and 5 bases from J, leaving 19 bases between. The CDR3: CASSYSPTAGLGETQYF. In DNA, the CDR3 is TGTGCCAGCAGTTACTCGCCTACCGCAGGGTTAGGGGAGACCCAGTACTTC.

At least ten counts were recorded for this clonotype. The rearrangement uses TRBV6-8 and TRBJ2-3; 11 positions agree with TRBD2. Germline assignment: CDR1 MNHGY and CDR2 SAAAGT. The ends lost 2 bases at V and 3 bases at J; junction bases unmatched: 7. This CDR3 has 17 residues. CDR3 coding DNA: TGTGCCAGCAGTTACACCACTAGCGGGAGAGAGACAGATACGCAGTATTTT. Protein sequence: CASSYTTSGRETDTQYF.

The rearrangement links TRBV28 to TRBJ2-1, with TRBD1 as a possible D gene (5 bases). The length of the CDR3 is 14 residues. Deletions cut 10 bases from V and 6 bases from J, with 19 bases between. Germline V CDR1 and CDR2: MDHEN, SYDVKM. The CDR3 loop is CATRVSFGANEQFF. The CDR3 nucleotides read TGTGCCACCCGGGTTAGCTTTGGGGCCAATGAGCAGTTCTTC.

This clonotype was found many times. The chain is built from TRBV2 and TRBJ1-4; D uncertain. The CDR3 has 13 residues. Germline CDR1 is SNHLY and CDR2 is FYNNEI. V was cut by 8 bases and J by 8 bases, with 15 bases left in between. The CDR3 spells CASARVGEEKLFF. The CDR3 DNA follows: TGTGCCAGCGCTCGGGTCGGGGAAGAAAAACTGTTTTTT. Together with reference TRBV2 and TRBJ1-4, the CDR3 gives the full variable domain: EPEVTQTPSHQVTQMGQEVILRCVPISNHLYFYWYRQILGQKVEFLVSFYNNEISEKSEIFDDQFSVERPDGSNFTLKIRSTKLEDSAMYFCASARVGEEKLFFGSGTQLSVL.

This clonotype was detected a few times. Possible read error: a much larger clone is one base away. The rearrangement links TRBV7-6 to TRBJ2-1, with TRBD2 identical over 9 bases. The CDR3 consists of 14 residues. V dropped 6 bases and J dropped 10; count of bases not matched to a gene: 10. Germline CDR1 reads SGHVS; CDR2 reads FNYEAQ. The CDR3 DNA reads as TGTGCCAGCAGTGCGCGGGAGGGATCCTACGAGCAGTTCTTC. Translated, it gives CASSAREGSYEQFF.

This clonotype occurred many times. This chain joins TRBV7-2 and TRBJ2-3; D call uncertain. V lost 6 bases and J 0 bases, leaving 13 bases between the germline ends. This CDR3 is 15 amino acids long. Germline lookup yields CDR1 SGHTA and CDR2 FQGNSA. The CDR3 bases are TGTGCCAGCAGGTTGAGGCTATTCAGCACAGATACGCAGTATTTT. This gives the protein CASRLRLFSTDTQYF.

The table lists this clonotype with many counts. V gene TRBV20-1 combines with J gene TRBJ2-4, with D possibly being TRBD2 (6 bases). Germline V gene data show CDR1 as DFQATT and CDR2 as SNEGSKA (reference sequence). The V and J ends lost 7 bases and 5 bases respectively, with 15 bases between them. The CDR3 covers 13 residues. The CDR3 protein is CSGTRDGENIQYF. In nucleotides, the CDR3 is TGCAGTGGAACGCGGGATGGAGAAAACATTCAGTACTTC.

This clonotype was counted once. This CDR3 is CASSQDEALPYEQYF. CDR3 bases: TGTGCCAGCAGCCAAGATGAGGCACTCCCCTACGAGCAGTACTTC. V gene TRBV14 combines with J gene TRBJ2-7; D unresolved. V lost 0 bases and J 2 bases, leaving 11 bases between the germline ends. In germline, CDR1 is SGHDN, CDR2 FVKESK. CDR3 size: 15 residues.

The chain recombines TRBV6-6 with TRBJ2-3; TRBD2 aligns across 9 bases. Germline V gives CDR1 MNHNY, CDR2 SVGAGI (reference sequence). Unmatched junction bases numbered 10, after V lost 10 bases and J lost 2 bases. The CDR3 has 15 amino acids. CDR3 region: CAIYRRLADTDTQYF. CDR3 nucleotides: TGTGCCATCTACAGGAGACTAGCGGACACAGATACGCAGTATTTT.

This clonotype has just a few counts. A far bigger clonotype differs at one base, so this is likely a read error. V usage is TRBV4-3 and J usage is TRBJ2-7, with D tentatively TRBD1 (6 bases). CDR3 length: 17 residues. Germline-derived CDR1 and CDR2 are LGHNA and YSLEER. Deletions cut 2 bases from V and 7 bases from J, with 24 bases between. The CDR3 sequence is CASSQLIKGQGPNEQYF. CDR3 sequence (DNA): TGCGCCAGCAGCCAACTAATCAAGGGACAAGGCCCCAATGAGCAGTACTTC.

This clonotype was counted ten times or more. The J gene is TRBJ2-3, the V gene TRBV7-8; a possible D gene is TRBD2 (6 bases). Germline CDR1 SGHVS, CDR2 FQNEAQ. V gave up 6 bases and J gave up 4 bases, with 17 bases separating them. The CDR3 sequence is 15 residues long. CDR3 coding DNA: TGTGCCAGCAGGGGGAGTCGGTGGGAGGCAGATACGCAGTATTTT. Its translation: CASRGSRWEADTQYF.

The CDR3 coding sequence is TGTGCCAGCAGTGCCTCCGCAGGGGAGGGGGCTGAAGCTTTCTTT. This gives the protein CASSASAGEGAEAFF. The gene calls are TRBV6-4 and TRBJ1-1; tentative D call: TRBD1 (6 bases). Germline CDR1 is MRHNA and CDR2 is SNTAGT. Trimming stripped 4 bases from V and 6 bases from J, with 18 bases between. This CDR3 contains 15 residues.

This clonotype appeared many times. V is TRBV6-2 or TRBV6-3 and J is TRBJ1-5, with 7 bases lining up with TRBD1. The V segment lost 4 bases and the J segment 4 bases; nucleotides outside the gene matches: 13. CDR3 length: 17 residues. The germline V gene encodes CDR1 MNHEY and CDR2 SVGEGT. This CDR3 reads CASSLGRPEGANQPQHF. CDR3 nucleotide sequence: TGTGCCAGCAGTTTGGGGCGGCCGGAGGGGGCGAATCAGCCCCAGCATTTT.

V and J are TRBV28 and TRBJ2-2; a possible D gene is TRBD1 (6 bases). The V gene's germline CDR1 is MDHEN and CDR2 SYDVKM. V was trimmed by 1 base and J by 4 bases, leaving 10 bases between them. CDR3 length: 15 amino acids. This CDR3 reads CASSLSLGGTGELFF. The CDR3 DNA reads TGTGCCAGCAGTTTATCGTTAGGGGGCACCGGGGAGCTGTTTTTT.

In this sample, this clonotype turned up many times. The chain couples TRBV7-2 to TRBJ2-4; no clear D gene. Trimming left V 1 base short and J 0 bases short, with 4 bases between. Per germline, CDR1 SGHTA and CDR2 FQGNSA. The CDR3 contains 14 residues. The CDR3 DNA follows: TGTGCCAGCAGCTTAGGAGTAGCCAAAAACATTCAGTACTTC. Amino acids: CASSLGVAKNIQYF.

A single count supports this clonotype. It differs at one base from a far larger clone, so likely a read error. As DNA, the CDR3 is TGTGCCAGCAGCCCACCGGGACAGGAAGAGACCCAGTACTTC. Its protein product is CASSPPGQEETQYF. The chain has TRBV7-9 and TRBJ2-5; 8 bases line up with TRBD1. V was clipped by 5 bases and J by 3 bases; unmatched bases: 5. CDR1 is SEHNR, CDR2 FQNEAQ, per germline (reference sequence). This CDR3 region has 14 residues.

This clonotype was recorded many times. Being one base from a much bigger clone, this may be a read error. The chain joins TRBV7-9 to TRBJ2-7; TRBD1 agrees at 8 bases. CDR3 length: 14 amino acids. V shed 6 bases, J shed 2 bases, and the junction held 6 bases outside the gene matches. Looked up from germline, CDR1 is SEHNR and CDR2 is FQNEAQ (reference sequence). CDR3 in amino acids: CASSLTGETYEQYF. The CDR3 coding sequence is TGTGCCAGCAGTTTGACAGGGGAGACCTACGAGCAGTACTTC.

This clonotype was recorded at least ten times. J is TRBJ2-7 and V is TRBV10-3; possible D gene TRBD2, 5 bases. The germline V gene has CDR1 ENHRY and CDR2 SYGVKD. V was cut by 2 bases and J by 0 bases, with 11 bases left in between. This CDR3 contains 15 residues. The CDR3 loop is CAISEKLGSSYEQYF. CDR3 sequence (DNA): TGTGCCATCAGTGAGAAACTGGGGAGCTCCTACGAGCAGTACTTC.

CDR3 sequence (DNA): TGTGCCAGCAACCCCGGACAGGGCTATGGCTACACCTTC. Translated, it gives CASNPGQGYGYTF. V and J are TRBV9 and TRBJ1-2; 8 bases are a match to TRBD1. Germline V gene sequence: CDR1 SGDLS, CDR2 YYNGEE. V was pared by 6 bases and J by 4 bases, with 5 bases of the junction left unmatched. The CDR3 spans 13 residues.

This clonotype has a count of ten or more. The CDR3 protein is CSARADRHEQYF. The CDR3 region has the DNA TGCAGTGCTAGAGCGGACCGACACGAGCAGTACTTC. This rearrangement joins TRBV20-1 to TRBJ2-7; no firm D call. Germline V gene lookup returns CDR1 DFQATT and CDR2 SNEGSKA (reference sequence). With 1 base removed from V and 5 bases from J, the gap between germline ends came to 9 bases. This CDR3 comprises 12 residues.

This clonotype was recorded at least ten times. This rearrangement joins TRBV18 to TRBJ1-5, with TRBD1 matching 7 bases. Germline assignment: CDR1 KGHSH and CDR2 LQKENI. J lost 6 bases, V lost 6 bases, and 5 bases had no gene match. The CDR3 has 13 residues. The CDR3 reads CASSADRSQPQHF. The CDR3 DNA follows: TGTGCCAGCTCTGCGGACAGGAGTCAGCCCCAGCATTTT.

V and J are TRBV5-4 and TRBJ2-3; maybe TRBD2 (5 bases). The CDR3 is 14 residues long. Germline lookup yields CDR1 SGHNT and CDR2 YYREEE (reference sequence). V was trimmed by 2 bases and J by 4 bases, leaving 11 bases between them. CDR3 DNA: TGTGCCAGCAGCTTAGCGGACGTGGCAGATACGCAGTATTTT. This sequence encodes CASSLADVADTQYF.

Details on this clonotype: It differs at one base from a far larger clone, so likely a read error. The chain joins TRBV7-3 to TRBJ2-7, with 7 bases lining up with TRBD2. The CDR3 has 14 residues. CDR1 and CDR2 (germline): SGHTA, FQGTGA. After removal of 11 bases from V and 7 bases from J, the junction contained 17 bases not matched to a gene. CDR3 nucleotides: TGTGCCGGTTTGGTGGGGCGGGACTACAATGAGCAGTACTTC. Protein sequence: CAGLVGRDYNEQYF.

As regards this clonotype: One end of the junction fails to match germline, which may point to a read error. The chain combines TRBV7-2 with TRBJ2-5; D uncertain. Germline V gene lookup returns CDR1 SGHTA and CDR2 FQGNSA. The CDR3 runs 13 residues. CDR3 in amino acids: CDSSEVPPETQYF. The CDR3 region has the DNA TGTGACAGCAGCGAGGTACCGCCCGAGACCCAGTACTTC.